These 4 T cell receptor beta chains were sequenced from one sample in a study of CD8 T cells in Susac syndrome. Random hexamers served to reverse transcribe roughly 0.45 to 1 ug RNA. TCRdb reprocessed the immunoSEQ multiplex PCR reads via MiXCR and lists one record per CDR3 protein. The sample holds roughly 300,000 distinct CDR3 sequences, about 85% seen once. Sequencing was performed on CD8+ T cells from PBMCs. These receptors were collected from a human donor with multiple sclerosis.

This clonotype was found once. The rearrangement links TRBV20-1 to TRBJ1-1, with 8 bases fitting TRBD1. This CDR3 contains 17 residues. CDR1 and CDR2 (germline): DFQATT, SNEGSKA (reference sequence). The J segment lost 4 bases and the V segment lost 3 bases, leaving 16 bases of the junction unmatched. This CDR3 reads CSARGQEVGGGSTEAFF. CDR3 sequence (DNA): TGCAGTGCTAGGGGACAGGAGGTGGGAGGTGGGAGCACTGAAGCTTTCTTT.

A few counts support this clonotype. CDR3 sequence reads: CASSGTGDYEQYF. CDR3 coding DNA: TGTGCCAGCAGCGGCACAGGGGACTACGAGCAGTACTTC. The chain recombines TRBV7-9 with TRBJ2-7, with TRBD1 matching over 7 bases. Germline V gene lookup returns CDR1 SEHNR and CDR2 FQNEAQ (reference sequence). Germline trimming cut 5 bases from V and 3 bases from J; bases unmatched to any gene: 4. CDR3 length equals 13 residues.

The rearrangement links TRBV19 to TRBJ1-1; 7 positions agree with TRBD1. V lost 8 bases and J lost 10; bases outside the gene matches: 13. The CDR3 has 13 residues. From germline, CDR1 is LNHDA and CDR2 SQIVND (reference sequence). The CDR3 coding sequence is TGTGCCAGTTCCGACAGGGACCCCCTGAGAGCTTTCTTT. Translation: CASSDRDPLRAFF.

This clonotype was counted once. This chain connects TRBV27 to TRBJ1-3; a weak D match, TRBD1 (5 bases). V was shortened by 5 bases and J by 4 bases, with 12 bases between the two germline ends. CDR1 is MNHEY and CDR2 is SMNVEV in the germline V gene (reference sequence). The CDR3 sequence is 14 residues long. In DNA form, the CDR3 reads TGTGCCAGCAGTCCCTACGGGGGGGGAAACACCATATATTTT. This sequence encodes CASSPYGGGNTIYF.